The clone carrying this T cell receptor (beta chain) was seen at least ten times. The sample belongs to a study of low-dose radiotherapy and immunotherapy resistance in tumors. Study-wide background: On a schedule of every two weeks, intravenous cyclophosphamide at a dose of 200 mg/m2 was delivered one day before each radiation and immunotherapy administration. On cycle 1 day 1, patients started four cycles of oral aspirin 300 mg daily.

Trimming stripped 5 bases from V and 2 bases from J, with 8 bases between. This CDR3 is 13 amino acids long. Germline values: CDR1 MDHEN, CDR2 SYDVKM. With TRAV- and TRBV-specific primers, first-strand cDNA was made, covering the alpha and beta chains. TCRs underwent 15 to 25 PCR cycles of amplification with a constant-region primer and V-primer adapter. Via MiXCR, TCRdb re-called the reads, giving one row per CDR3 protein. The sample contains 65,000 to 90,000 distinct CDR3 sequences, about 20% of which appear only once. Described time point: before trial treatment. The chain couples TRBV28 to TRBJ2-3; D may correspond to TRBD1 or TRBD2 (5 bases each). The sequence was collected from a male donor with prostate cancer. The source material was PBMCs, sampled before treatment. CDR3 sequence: CASSGTYTDTQYF. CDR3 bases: TGTGCCAGCAGTGGGACCTACACAGATACGCAGTATTTT.